What follows are 5 T cell receptor beta chains derived from one specimen sequenced in a study of blood T cell repertoires in COVID-19. The assay was immunoSEQ multiplex PCR, and TCRdb's table has in-frame clones only and misses some. This repertoire shows fewer than 250,000 clones, 83% found once; its top ten account for 5.5%. Sequences were obtained from peripheral blood. The receptors were sampled from a human donor in a cohort sampled during active COVID-19.

The rearrangement links TRBV5-6 to TRBJ1-6, with 10 positions matching TRBD1. From germline, CDR1 is SGHDT and CDR2 YYEEEE. Losses at the gene ends were 5 bases for V and 7 bases for J; bases not matched to a gene: 9. The CDR3 is 16 amino acids. CDR3 protein: CASSTGTGVNNSPLHF. The CDR3 DNA follows: TGTGCCAGCAGTACCGGGACAGGGGTTAACAATTCACCCCTCCACTTT.

V gene TRBV13 combines with J gene TRBJ2-7; 10 positions agree with TRBD1. Trimming cost V 5 bases and J 5 bases; bases outside gene matches: 6. Germline CDR1 reads PRHDT; CDR2 reads FYEKMQ (reference sequence). The CDR3 extends over 14 amino acids. The CDR3: CASSRGQGVNEQYF. The CDR3 DNA reads as TGTGCCAGCAGCCGTGGACAGGGGGTTAACGAGCAGTACTTC. The variable domain in full, completed from reference TRBV13 and TRBJ2-7, reads AAGVIQSPRHLIKEKRETATLKCYPIPRHDTVYWYQQGPGQDPQFLISFYEKMQSDKGSIPDRFSAQQFSDYHSELNMSSLELGDSALYFCASSRGQGVNEQYFGPGTRLTVT.

The chain joins TRBV18 to TRBJ2-1, with 10 bases aligning to TRBD2. This CDR3 spans 16 amino acids. V was clipped by 1 base and J by 6 bases; unmatched bases: 6. Germline CDR1 and CDR2: KGHSH and LQKENI. The DNA for the CDR3 is TGTGCCAGCTCACCACAGCTAGCGGGGGCCCTCAATGAGCAGTTCTTC. Protein sequence: CASSPQLAGALNEQFF. Combining the CDR3 with reference TRBV18 and TRBJ2-1 gives the whole variable domain NAGVMQNPRHLVRRRGQEARLRCSPMKGHSHVYWYRQLPEEGLKFMVYLQKENIIDESGMPKERFSAEFPKEGPSILRIQQVVRGDSAAYFCASSPQLAGALNEQFFGPGTRLTVL.

This clone was found a few times. The chain recombines TRBV2 with TRBJ2-1; a possible D gene is TRBD2 (5 bases). Germline values: CDR1 SNHLY, CDR2 FYNNEI. The ends were cut back, 4 bases at V and 0 bases at J, with 10 bases in the middle. The CDR3 is made up of 15 amino acids. The CDR3 reads CASSVERFSYNEQFF. The CDR3 DNA follows: TGTGCCAGCAGTGTAGAGCGGTTCTCCTACAATGAGCAGTTCTTC.

This chain uses TRBV3-1 (or the pseudogene TRBV3-2) with TRBJ2-1; 10 bases fit TRBD2. CDR1 is LGHDT and CDR2 is YNNKEL in the germline V gene (reference sequence). This CDR3 is built from 16 residues. After removal of 1 base from V and 3 bases from J, the junction contained 3 bases not matched to a gene. CDR3 sequence reads: CASSQASGSYYNEQFF. Written as DNA, the CDR3 is TGTGCCAGCAGCCAAGCTAGCGGGAGTTACTACAATGAGCAGTTCTTC.